This TCR beta chain was captured by sequencing in a study of cytomegalovirus exposure and HLA in healthy donors. Study-wide context: The Caucasian-associated ancestry cluster held under 90% of some 420 genotyped donors.

With 60 Vbeta and 13 Jbeta primers, the PCR was carried out. This table comes from immunoSEQ multiplex PCR, and its TCRdb copy is limited to in-frame clones, with some not included. This sample has more than 90,000 clones; just over 75% occur once, and the top ten carry 0.57%. Study-level findings and limits: With later analysis, a missense DCLRE1C variant became linked to TCR beta V- and J-gene trimming. The authors confirmed in vitro that a few CMV-associated chains were specific for CMV antigens. Across donors, presence/absence analyses took sequencing depth to be roughly uniform.

CDR1 is SGDLS and CDR2 is YYNGEE in the germline V gene. This CDR3 has 15 amino acids. Trimming cost V 0 bases and J 8 bases, with 15 bases left between them. With regard to this clone: What it binds is not known.

This chain uses TRBV9 with TRBJ2-1; a weak D match, TRBD2 (6 bases). Material: PBMCs. The clonotype originates from a man aged 30-40 years in good health and CMV-seronegative. In DNA form, the CDR3 reads TGTGCCAGCAGCGTAGGGGGACTGCTCGGGGATGAGCAGTTCTTC. Its translation: CASSVGGLLGDEQFF.